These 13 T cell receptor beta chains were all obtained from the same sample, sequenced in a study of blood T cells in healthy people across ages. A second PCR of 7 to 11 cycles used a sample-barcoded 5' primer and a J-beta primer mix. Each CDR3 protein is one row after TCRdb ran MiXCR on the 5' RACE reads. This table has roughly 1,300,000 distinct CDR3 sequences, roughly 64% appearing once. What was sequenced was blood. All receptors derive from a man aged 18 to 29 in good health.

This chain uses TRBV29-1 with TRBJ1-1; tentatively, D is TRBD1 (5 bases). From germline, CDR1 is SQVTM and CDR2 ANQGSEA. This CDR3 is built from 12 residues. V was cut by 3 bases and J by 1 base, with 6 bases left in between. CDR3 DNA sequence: TGCAGCGTTGAGGGGGAGAACACTGAAGCTTTCTTT. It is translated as CSVEGENTEAFF.

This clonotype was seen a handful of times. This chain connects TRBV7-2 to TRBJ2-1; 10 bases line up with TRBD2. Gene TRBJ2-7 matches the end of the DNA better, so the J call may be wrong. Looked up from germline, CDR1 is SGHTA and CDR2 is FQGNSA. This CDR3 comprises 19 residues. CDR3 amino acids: CASSLKRTSGTISYNEQYF. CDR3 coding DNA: TGTGCCAGCAGCCTTAAACGGACTAGCGGTACCATCTCCTACAATGAGCAGTACTTC.

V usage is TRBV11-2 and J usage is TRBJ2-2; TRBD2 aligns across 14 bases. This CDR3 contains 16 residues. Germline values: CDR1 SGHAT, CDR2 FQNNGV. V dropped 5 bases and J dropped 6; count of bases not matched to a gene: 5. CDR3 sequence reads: CASSPGTSGSAGELFF. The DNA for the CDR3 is TGTGCCAGCAGCCCCGGGACTAGCGGGAGCGCCGGGGAGCTGTTTTTT.

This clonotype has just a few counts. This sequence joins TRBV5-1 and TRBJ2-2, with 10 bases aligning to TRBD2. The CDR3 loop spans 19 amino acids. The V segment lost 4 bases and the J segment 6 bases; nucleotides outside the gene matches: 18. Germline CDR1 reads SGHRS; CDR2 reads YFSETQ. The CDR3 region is CASSKDSAPGLASSGELFF. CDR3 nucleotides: TGCGCCAGCAGCAAGGACAGCGCACCGGGACTAGCGAGCTCCGGGGAGCTGTTTTTT. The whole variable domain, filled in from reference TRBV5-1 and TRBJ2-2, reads KAGVTQTPRYLIKTRGQQVTLSCSPISGHRSVSWYQQTPGQGLQFLFEYFSETQRNKGNFPGRFSGRQFSNSRSEMNVSTLELGDSALYLCASSKDSAPGLASSGELFFGEGSRLTVL.

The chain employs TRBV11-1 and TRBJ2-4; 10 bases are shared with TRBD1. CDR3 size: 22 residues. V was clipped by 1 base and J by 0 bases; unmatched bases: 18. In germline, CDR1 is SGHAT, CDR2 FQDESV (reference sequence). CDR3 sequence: CASSLGGSYRDRGTQAKNIQYF. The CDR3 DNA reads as TGTGCCAGCAGCTTAGGCGGGTCGTATCGGGACAGGGGAACTCAAGCCAAAAACATTCAGTACTTC.

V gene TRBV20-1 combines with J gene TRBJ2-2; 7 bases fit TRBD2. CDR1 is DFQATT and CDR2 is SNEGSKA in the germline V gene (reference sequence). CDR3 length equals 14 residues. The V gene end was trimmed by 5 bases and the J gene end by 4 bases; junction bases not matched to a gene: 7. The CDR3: CSAPTSEFTGELFF. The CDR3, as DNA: TGCAGTGCTCCTACTAGCGAATTCACCGGGGAGCTGTTTTTT.

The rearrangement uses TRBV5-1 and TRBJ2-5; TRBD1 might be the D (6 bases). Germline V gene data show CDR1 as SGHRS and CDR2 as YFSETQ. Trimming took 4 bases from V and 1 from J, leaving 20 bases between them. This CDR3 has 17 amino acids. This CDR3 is CASSPIGQRILQETQYF. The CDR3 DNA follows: TGCGCCAGCAGCCCTATTGGACAGAGGATACTCCAAGAGACCCAGTACTTC. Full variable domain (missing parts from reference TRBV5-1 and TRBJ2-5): KAGVTQTPRYLIKTRGQQVTLSCSPISGHRSVSWYQQTPGQGLQFLFEYFSETQRNKGNFPGRFSGRQFSNSRSEMNVSTLELGDSALYLCASSPIGQRILQETQYFGPGTRLLVL.

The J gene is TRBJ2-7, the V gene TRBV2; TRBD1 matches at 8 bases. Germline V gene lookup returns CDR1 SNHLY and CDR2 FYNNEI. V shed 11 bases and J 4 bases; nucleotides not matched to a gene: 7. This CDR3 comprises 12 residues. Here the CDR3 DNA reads TGTGCCGGGTGGGACAGGCCATACGAGCAGTACTTC. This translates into CAGWDRPYEQYF.

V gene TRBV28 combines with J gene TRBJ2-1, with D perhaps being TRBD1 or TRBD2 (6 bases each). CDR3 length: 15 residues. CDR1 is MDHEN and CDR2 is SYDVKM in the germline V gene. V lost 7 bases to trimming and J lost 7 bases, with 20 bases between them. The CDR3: CASKKRGAGRNEQFF. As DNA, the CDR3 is TGTGCCAGCAAGAAAAGGGGGGCAGGAAGGAATGAGCAGTTCTTC. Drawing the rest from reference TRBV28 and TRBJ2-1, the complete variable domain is DVKVTQSSRYLVKRTGEKVFLECVQDMDHENMFWYRQDPGLGLRLIYFSYDVKMKEKGDIPEGYSVSREKKERFSLILESASTNQTSMYLCASKKRGAGRNEQFFGPGTRLTVL.

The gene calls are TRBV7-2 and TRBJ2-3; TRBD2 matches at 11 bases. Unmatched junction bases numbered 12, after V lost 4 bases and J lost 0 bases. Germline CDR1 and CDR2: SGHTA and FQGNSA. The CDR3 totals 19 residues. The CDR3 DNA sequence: TGTGCCAGCAGCTCCTTCAGCCTAGCGGGGGGTTCTAGCACAGATACGCAGTATTTT. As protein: CASSSFSLAGGSSTDTQYF. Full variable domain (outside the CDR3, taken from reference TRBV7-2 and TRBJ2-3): GAGVSQSPSNKVTEKGKDVELRCDPISGHTALYWYRQSLGQGLEFLIYFQGNSAPDKSGLPSDRFSAERTGGSVSTLTIQRTQQEDSAVYLCASSSFSLAGGSSTDTQYFGPGTRLTVL.

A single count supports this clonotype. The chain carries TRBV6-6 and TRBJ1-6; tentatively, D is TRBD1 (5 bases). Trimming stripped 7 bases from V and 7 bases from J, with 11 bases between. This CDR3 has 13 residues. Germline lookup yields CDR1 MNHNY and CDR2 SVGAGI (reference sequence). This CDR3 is CASTQGVNSPLHF. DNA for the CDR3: TGTGCCAGCACCCAGGGCGTGAATTCACCCCTCCACTTT.

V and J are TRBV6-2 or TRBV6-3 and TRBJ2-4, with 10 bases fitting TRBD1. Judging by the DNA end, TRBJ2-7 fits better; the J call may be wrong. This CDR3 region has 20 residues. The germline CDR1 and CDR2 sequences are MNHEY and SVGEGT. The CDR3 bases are TGTGCCAGCACTTCCAACACTAAGGGGACAGGGGTATTCCGGCTCCTCGAGCAGTACTTC. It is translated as CASTSNTKGTGVFRLLEQYF.

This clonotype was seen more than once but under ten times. CDR3 loop: CASTARQGAYEQYF. For the CDR3, the DNA is TGTGCCAGCACCGCCCGACAGGGTGCCTACGAGCAGTACTTC. The rearrangement joins TRBV2 to TRBJ2-7, with 7 bases that match TRBD1. The CDR3 is 14 residues long. Germline V gene sequence: CDR1 SNHLY, CDR2 FYNNEI. The trim removed 7 bases at V and 2 bases at J, leaving 8 bases unmatched.